This T cell receptor beta chain was found in a study of T cells in Graves' hyperthyroidism and ophthalmopathy. Trimming cost V 5 bases and J 7 bases, with 18 bases left between them. CDR3 size: 16 residues. RNA transcripts provided the source from which TCR beta CDR3 regions were amplified. First-round RT-PCR targeting the TCR CDR3 was performed with the HTBI primer set. MiXCR, applied by TCRdb to the multiplex PCR reads, yields one record per CDR3 protein. Of roughly 300,000 distinct CDR3 sequences in the sample, 15% to 20% were seen once. Hyperthyroidism patients were newly diagnosed, had disease duration under 2 months, and were aged 18 to 65 years.

Sequencing was carried out using blood. V usage is TRBV12-3 or TRBV12-4 and J usage is TRBJ1-6, with D perhaps TRBD1 (5 bases). The TCR was taken from a woman aged 45 to 65 with Graves' hyperthyroidism. CDR3 coding DNA: TGTGCCAGCAGTAGGACACTAGGGATATTGAATTCACCCCTCCACTTT. As protein: CASSRTLGILNSPLHF.